This TCR beta chain was observed in a study of shared clonotypes between healthy human individuals. Deletions cut 5 bases from V and 6 bases from J, with 23 bases between. CDR1 is SGHNT, CDR2 YYREEE, per germline (reference sequence). The CDR3 loop spans 16 amino acids. Sequenced by immunoSEQ multiplex PCR; TCRdb stores in-frame clones only, minus some. Seen here are 850,000 to 1,200,000 clones, 65% to 80% observed once, and the top ten hold 1.4%. The genes are TRBV5-4 and TRBJ2-5; perhaps TRBD1 as D (6 bases). The receptor was isolated from a man between 18 and 29 years old in good health. The sequenced material came from memory CD4+ T cells sorted from blood. Subset defined: CD45RA-negative fraction. This CDR3 is CASSYASGARGKTQYF. CDR3 sequence (DNA): TGTGCCAGCAGTTACGCCTCAGGGGCGAGGGGAAAGACCCAGTACTTC. Drawing the rest from reference TRBV5-4 and TRBJ2-5, the complete variable domain is ETGVTQSPTHLIKTRGQQVTLRCSSQSGHNTVSWYQQALGQGPQFIFQYYREEENGRGNFPPRFSGLQFPNYSSELNVNALELDDSALYLCASSYASGARGKTQYFGPGTRLLVL.